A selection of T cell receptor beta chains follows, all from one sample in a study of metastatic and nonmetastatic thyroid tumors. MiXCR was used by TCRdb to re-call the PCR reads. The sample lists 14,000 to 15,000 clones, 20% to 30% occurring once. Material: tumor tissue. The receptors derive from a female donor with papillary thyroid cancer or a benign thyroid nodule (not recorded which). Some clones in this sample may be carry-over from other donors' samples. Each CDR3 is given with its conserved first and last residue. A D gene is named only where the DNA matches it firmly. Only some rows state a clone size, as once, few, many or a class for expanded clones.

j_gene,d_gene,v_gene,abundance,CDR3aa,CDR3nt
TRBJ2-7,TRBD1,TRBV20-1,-,CSARDMGTVFDEQYF,TGCAGTGCTAGAGATATGGGGACAGTCTTTGACGAGCAGTACTTC
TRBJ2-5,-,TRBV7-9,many,CASSPTSRETQYF,TGTGCCAGCAGCCCCACTAGCCGGGAGACCCAGTACTTC
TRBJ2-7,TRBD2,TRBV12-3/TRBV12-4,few,CASTSPSGTSGTYEQYF,TGTGCCAGCACCTCCCCATCGGGGACTAGCGGGACCTACGAGCAGTACTTC
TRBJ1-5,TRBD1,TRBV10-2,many,CASSETGGNQPQHF,TGCGCCAGCAGTGAGACAGGGGGCAATCAGCCCCAGCATTTT
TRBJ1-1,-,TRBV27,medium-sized,CASSSRQGAFF,TGTGCCAGCAGTTCTCGCCAGGGGGCTTTCTTT
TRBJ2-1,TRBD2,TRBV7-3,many,CASSTAGAGHNEQFF,TGTGCCAGCAGCACCGCGGGAGCCGGACACAATGAGCAGTTCTTC
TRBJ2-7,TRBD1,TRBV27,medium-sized,CASSEKTGGDEQYF,TGTGCCAGCAGTGAAAAGACAGGGGGCGACGAGCAGTACTTC
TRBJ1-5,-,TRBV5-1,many,CASSLGDLPNQPQHF,TGCGCCAGCAGCTTGGGGGACCTTCCTAATCAGCCCCAGCATTTT
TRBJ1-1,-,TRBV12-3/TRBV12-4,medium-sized,CASSSSPLGRNEAFF,TGTGCCAGCAGTTCGTCCCCCCTGGGGCGGAATGAAGCTTTCTTT
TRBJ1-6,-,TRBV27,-,CASSFQPRNSPLHF,TGTGCCAGCAGTTTCCAGCCCCGCAATTCACCCCTCCACTTT
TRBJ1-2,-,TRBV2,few,CASRPGGTKNYGYTF,TGTGCCAGCAGACCCGGGGGGACGAAAAACTATGGCTACACCTTC
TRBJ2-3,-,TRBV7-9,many,CASSLSGVGTDTQYF,TGTGCCAGCAGCTTATCGGGAGTGGGCACAGATACGCAGTATTTT
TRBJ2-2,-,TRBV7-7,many,CASSRSGRGELFF,TGTGCTAGCAGCCGAAGTGGTCGAGGGGAGCTGTTTTTT
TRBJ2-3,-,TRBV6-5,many,CASSYKGEADTQYF,TGTGCCAGCAGTTACAAGGGAGAGGCAGATACGCAGTATTTT
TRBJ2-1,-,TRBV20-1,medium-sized,CSASGALEGEQFF,TGCAGTGCTAGCGGAGCGCTGGAGGGTGAGCAGTTCTTC
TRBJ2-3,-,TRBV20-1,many,CSASRGGVATDTQYF,TGCAGTGCTAGTAGGGGGGGGGTAGCTACAGATACGCAGTATTTT
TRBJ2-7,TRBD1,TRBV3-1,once,CASSRDSFYEQYF,TGTGCCAGCAGCCGGGACAGCTTCTACGAGCAGTACTTC
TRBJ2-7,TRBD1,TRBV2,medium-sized,CASRRDRGYEQYF,TGTGCCAGCAGGAGGGACAGGGGCTACGAGCAGTACTTC
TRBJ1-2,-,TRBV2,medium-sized,CASSLNGYTF,TGTGCCAGCAGCCTAAACGGCTACACCTTC
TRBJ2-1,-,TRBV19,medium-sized,CASSSLYNEQFF,TGTGCCAGTTCTTCCCTTTACAATGAGCAGTTCTTC
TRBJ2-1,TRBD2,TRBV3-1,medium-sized,CASSPRLAASYNEQFF,TGTGCCAGCAGTCCCCGACTAGCGGCTTCATACAATGAGCAGTTCTTC
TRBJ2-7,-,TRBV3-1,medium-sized,CASSQDGTYEQYF,TGTGCCAGCAGCCAAGATGGGACCTACGAGCAGTACTTC
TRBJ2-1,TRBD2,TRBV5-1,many,CASSSAPGLAGNEQFF,TGCGCCAGCAGCTCGGCACCGGGACTAGCGGGAAATGAGCAGTTCTTC
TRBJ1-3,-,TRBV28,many,CASTDASSGNTIYF,TGTGCCAGTACCGACGCGAGCTCTGGAAACACCATATATTTT
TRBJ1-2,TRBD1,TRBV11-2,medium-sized,CASSLDGGQGASWYGYTF,TGTGCCAGCAGCTTAGATGGGGGACAGGGGGCAAGTTGGTATGGCTACACCTTC
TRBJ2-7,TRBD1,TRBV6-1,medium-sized,CASSAPPGQVSEQYF,TGTGCCAGCAGTGCCCCTCCGGGACAGGTCAGCGAGCAGTACTTC
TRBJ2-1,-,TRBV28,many,CASSPGSVSYNEQFF,TGTGCCAGCAGTCCCGGCAGCGTCTCCTACAATGAGCAGTTCTTC
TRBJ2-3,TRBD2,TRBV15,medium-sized,CATSRAPPGLAGGDTQYF,TGTGCCACCAGCAGAGCCCCCCCGGGACTAGCGGGAGGCGATACGCAGTATTTT
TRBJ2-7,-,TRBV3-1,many,CASSKGRLTYEQYF,TGTGCCAGCAGCAAGGGACGGCTGACCTACGAGCAGTACTTC
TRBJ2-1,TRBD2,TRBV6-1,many,CATALSGPPNEQFF,TGTGCCACCGCCCTTAGCGGGCCACCCAATGAGCAGTTCTTC
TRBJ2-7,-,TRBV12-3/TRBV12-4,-,CASSFDGLKEYF,TGTGCCAGCAGTTTTGACGGACTGAAAGAGTACTTC
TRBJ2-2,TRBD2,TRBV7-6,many,CASSSYLTSGRGAGELFF,TGTGCCAGCAGCTCCTACCTGACTAGCGGGAGGGGTGCCGGGGAGCTGTTTTTT
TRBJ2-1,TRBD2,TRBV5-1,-,CASSLAGTIGSKQFF,TGTGCCAGCAGCTTGGCCGGGACTATCGGGAGTAAGCAGTTCTTC
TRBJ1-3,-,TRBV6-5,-,CASIYGWGGRGNTIYF,TGTGCCAGCATTTACGGGTGGGGGGGCCGTGGAAACACCATATATTTT
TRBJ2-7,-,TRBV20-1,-,CSASFDGQYF,TGCAGTGCTAGTTTTGACGGGCAGTACTTC
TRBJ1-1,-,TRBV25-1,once,CASRIHGQPNTEAFF,TGTGCCAGCAGGATCCACGGACAGCCTAACACTGAAGCTTTCTTT